The present TCR beta chain was sequenced within a study of tumour-infiltrating T cells in Burkitt lymphoma. Overall study context: Repertoire clonality predicted overall and progression-free survival.

Profiled with immunoSEQ multiplex PCR; TCRdb holds only in-frame clones, not every one. The sample contains fewer than 8,000 clones, about 18% of which appear only once. CDR3 length equals 14 residues. The germline CDR1 and CDR2 sequences are LNHDA and SQIVND (reference sequence). V shed 4 bases, J shed 3 bases, and the junction held 6 bases outside the gene matches. Source material: tumor tissue. This receptor was identified in a human donor with diffuse large B-cell lymphoma. V and J are TRBV19 and TRBJ2-7; the match to TRBD1 covers 7 bases. The CDR3 sequence: CASSTGTAIYEQYF. CDR3 sequence (DNA): TGTGCCAGTAGTACCGGGACAGCTATCTACGAGCAGTACTTC.